This passage covers 20 T cell receptor beta chains from one sample sequenced in a study of control samples from healthy donors and cancer patients (dated by TCRdb to about 2020). Library method: the immunoSEQ multiplex PCR assay. TCRdb retrieved this table from immuneACCESS and kept in-frame rearrangements only. Not all clones are present; in checked studies, unresolved V genes account for under half, and no reason is known for the remainder. The sample has 150,000 to 200,000 clones on record, roughly 94% of them singletons. The ten largest make up more than 1.1% of the sample. Sequencing was performed on blood. These receptors were obtained from a woman between 18 and 30 years old in good health.

The CDR3, as DNA: TGTGCCAGCAGCCCGGAGCAGGGGTTTTACGAGCAGTACTTC. Protein product: CASSPEQGFYEQYF. This chain uses TRBV7-2 with TRBJ2-7, with D possibly TRBD1 on 6 matching bases. V was trimmed by 5 bases and J by 4 bases, leaving 15 bases between them. The CDR3 is 14 residues long. Germline V gives CDR1 SGHTA, CDR2 FQGNSA.

This clone was seen just once. This sequence joins TRBV4-1 and TRBJ2-1; TRBD1 matches 9 bases. With 1 base clipped from V and 8 bases from J, the junction kept 9 bases outside the gene matches. The CDR3 sequence is 16 residues long. Per the germline V gene, CDR1 is MGHRA and CDR2 is YSYEKL. The CDR3 sequence: CASSQGRDRVHHEQFF. Written as DNA, the CDR3 is TGCGCCAGCAGCCAAGGAAGGGACAGGGTCCATCATGAGCAGTTCTTC.

This clone occurred a few times. Other DNA sequences in the sample encode the same CDR3. The chain uses TRBV5-1 and TRBJ2-3; 14 nucleotides agree with TRBD2. This CDR3 spans 16 amino acids. Germline V gives CDR1 SGHRS, CDR2 YFSETQ. V was clipped by 2 bases and J by 4 bases; unmatched bases: 3. The CDR3 DNA reads TGCGCCAGCAGCTTTGGGACTAGCGGGGGAGCAGATACGCAGTATTTT. Its protein is CASSFGTSGGADTQYF.

Concerning this clone: This CDR3 is also generated by other DNA sequences in the sample. The V call is TRBV29-1, the J call TRBJ2-7; weak D call: TRBD2 (5 bases). The CDR3 sequence is 11 residues long. V was pared by 2 bases and J by 4 bases, with 6 bases between. Per germline, CDR1 SQVTM and CDR2 ANQGSEA. The CDR3 DNA sequence: TGCAGCGTTGAATCGGGGTACGAGCAGTACTTC. It yields the protein CSVESGYEQYF.

The V and J genes are TRBV6-2 or TRBV6-3 and TRBJ2-6, with 7 bases identical to TRBD1. From germline, CDR1 is MNHEY and CDR2 SVGEGT. The CDR3 totals 15 residues. The trim removed 5 bases at V and 2 bases at J, leaving 3 bases unmatched. The CDR3: CASSLGTAGANVLTF. For the CDR3, the DNA is TGTGCCAGCAGTCTAGGGACAGCTGGGGCCAACGTCCTGACTTTC.

V and J are TRBV28 and TRBJ1-5; 7 nucleotides match TRBD1. This CDR3 comprises 15 residues. Per the germline V gene, CDR1 is MDHEN and CDR2 is SYDVKM. V lost 7 bases and J lost 0; bases outside the gene matches: 6. The CDR3 bases are TGTGCCAGCAAAAGGGGACAGTATAGCAATCAGCCCCAGCATTTT. Residues: CASKRGQYSNQPQHF.

This chain joins TRBV7-6 and TRBJ2-7; D remains unclear. Trimming shortened V by 3 bases and J by 2 bases, and 8 bases separated the two germline ends. CDR1 is SGHVS and CDR2 is FNYEAQ in the germline V gene. The CDR3 contains 13 residues. The CDR3 DNA reads as TGTGCCAGCAGCTTCTCCCCGACCTACGAGCAGTACTTC. Protein product: CASSFSPTYEQYF.

The genes are TRBV5-6 and TRBJ1-6; no reliable D call. The CDR3 sequence is 11 residues long. CDR1 and CDR2 (germline): SGHDT, YYEEEE. Trimming cost V 2 bases and J 14 bases, with 8 bases left between them. CDR3 loop: CASSFRLSLHF. In nucleotides, the CDR3 is TGTGCCAGCAGCTTCCGGTTATCCCTCCACTTT. Filled out from reference TRBV5-6 and TRBJ1-6, the complete variable domain reads DAGVTQSPTHLIKTRGQQVTLRCSPKSGHDTVSWYQQALGQGPQFIFQYYEEEERQRGNFPDRFSGHQFPNYSSELNVNALLLGDSALYLCASSFRLSLHFGNGTRLTVT.

This sequence joins TRBV28 and TRBJ2-5, with D unclear. Germline loops: CDR1 MDHEN, CDR2 SYDVKM. Trimming removed 4 bases at V and 0 bases at J, with 6 bases between. This CDR3 spans 13 amino acids. CDR3 DNA sequence: TGTGCCAGCAGTTCGGAGTACCAAGAGACCCAGTACTTC. It codes for CASSSEYQETQYF.

This clone was counted once. The chain links TRBV6-5 to TRBJ1-3, with a weak D call TRBD1 (5 bases). Trimming pared 10 bases from V and 2 bases from J, leaving 18 bases between. The CDR3 consists of 15 residues. Per the germline V gene, CDR1 is MNHEY and CDR2 is SVGAGI. CDR3 residues: CATIRVGRAGNTIYF. For the CDR3, the DNA is TGTGCCACTATTCGCGTCGGCAGGGCTGGAAACACCATATATTTT.

J is TRBJ2-3 and V is TRBV21-1; the table's D gene call, TRBD2, was not cross checked with the DNA. TRBV21-1 is shown as a pseudogene. This CDR3 comprises 15 residues. The chain's CDR3 is CASSNRVKDLAGEGF. Written as DNA, the CDR3 is TGTGCCAGCAGCAATCGGGTAAAGGACTTAGCGGGAGAGGGGTTT.

This rearrangement joins TRBV19 to TRBJ1-2; D ambiguous. Trimming shortened V by 2 bases and J by 3 bases, and 4 bases separated the two germline ends. The CDR3 has 12 residues. Germline V gene sequence: CDR1 LNHDA, CDR2 SQIVND (reference sequence). CDR3 sequence: CASSITDYGYTF. The CDR3 bases are TGTGCCAGTAGTATAACAGACTATGGCTACACCTTC.

V gene TRBV4-1 combines with J gene TRBJ1-4; 7 bases agree with TRBD1. Trimming at V came to 2 bases and at J to 7 bases, leaving 4 bases not matched to a gene. Germline-derived CDR1 and CDR2 are MGHRA and YSYEKL. This CDR3 has 14 amino acids. The CDR3 DNA reads TGCGCCAGCAGCCAAACAGGGGTACTTGAAAAACTGTTTTTT. This translates into CASSQTGVLEKLFF.

A single count supports this clone. The genes are TRBV11-2 and TRBJ1-4; D is unresolved. The CDR3 is made up of 15 amino acids. Germline V gene sequence: CDR1 SGHAT, CDR2 FQNNGV. V lost 1 base to trimming and J lost 8 bases, with 14 bases between them. CDR3 amino acids: CASSLGRVGIEKLFF. CDR3 in DNA: TGTGCCAGCAGCTTAGGCCGGGTGGGGATCGAAAAACTGTTTTTT.

This clone was counted between two and nine times. This sequence joins TRBV18 and TRBJ1-2; 7 bases agree with TRBD1. Germline CDR1 and CDR2: KGHSH and LQKENI. The CDR3 length is 14 residues. Losses at the gene ends were 3 bases for V and 3 bases for J; bases not matched to a gene: 4. For the CDR3, the DNA is TGTGCCAGCTCACCCCTCGGACAGGACTATGGCTACACCTTC. Translated: CASSPLGQDYGYTF.

This clone was observed a handful of times. The J gene is TRBJ1-1, the V gene TRBV3-1 (or the pseudogene TRBV3-2); D perhaps matches TRBD1 (5 bases). Per germline, CDR1 LGHDT and CDR2 YNNKEL (reference sequence). V lost 6 bases, J lost 1 base, and 12 bases lay in between. The CDR3 totals 14 residues. CDR3 DNA: TGTGCCAGCAGAAAGGAGGGGAGGAACACTGAAGCTTTCTTT. Residues: CASRKEGRNTEAFF.

The chain recombines TRBV14 with TRBJ1-4; 7 nucleotides agree with TRBD1. The CDR3 contains 15 residues. V lost 4 bases, J lost 4 bases, and 6 bases stayed unmatched. The germline CDR1 and CDR2 sequences are SGHDN and FVKESK. CDR3 nucleotides: TGTGCCAGCAGCCCCTGGACAGGAGTTAATGAAAAACTGTTTTTT. It specifies CASSPWTGVNEKLFF.

The V call is TRBV7-2, the J call TRBJ1-1; D remains ambiguous. The germline V gene has CDR1 SGHTA and CDR2 FQGNSA. The length of the CDR3 is 16 residues. Trimming shortened V by 1 base and J by 3 bases, and 15 bases separated the two germline ends. DNA for the CDR3: TGTGCCAGCAGCTTAGTCCCCCTTCGGGGAGACACTGAAGCTTTCTTT. Its protein product is CASSLVPLRGDTEAFF.

The chain couples TRBV19 to TRBJ2-1; the match to TRBD2 covers 7 bases. The CDR3 sequence is 14 residues long. Trimming removed 6 bases from V and 6 bases from J; junction bases left unmatched: 8. Looked up from germline, CDR1 is LNHDA and CDR2 is SQIVND (reference sequence). CDR3 DNA: TGTGCCAGTAGCGAAAAACGGGGGGTCAATGAGCAGTTCTTC. This gives the protein CASSEKRGVNEQFF.

The chain employs TRBV11-3 and TRBJ2-7; 9 bases map to TRBD1. CDR1 SGHNT and CDR2 YENEEA come from the germline V gene. This CDR3 contains 13 residues. After removal of 5 bases from V and 5 bases from J, the junction contained 4 bases not matched to a gene. The CDR3 nucleotides are TGTGCCAGCAGCCCGGGACAGGGCCACGAGCAGTACTTC. Amino acids: CASSPGQGHEQYF.